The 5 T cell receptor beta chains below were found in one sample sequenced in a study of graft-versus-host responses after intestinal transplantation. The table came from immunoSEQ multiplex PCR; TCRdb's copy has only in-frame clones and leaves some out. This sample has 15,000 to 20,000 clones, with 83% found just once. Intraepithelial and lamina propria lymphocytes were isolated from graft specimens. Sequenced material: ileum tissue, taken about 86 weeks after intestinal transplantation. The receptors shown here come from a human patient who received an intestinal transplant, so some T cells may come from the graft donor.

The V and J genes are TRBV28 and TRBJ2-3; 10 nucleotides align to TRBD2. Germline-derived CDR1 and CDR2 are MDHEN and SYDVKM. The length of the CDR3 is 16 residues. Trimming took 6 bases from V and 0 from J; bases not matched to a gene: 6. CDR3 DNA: TGTGCCAGCAGCCATGGACTAGCGGATAGCACAGATACGCAGTATTTT. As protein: CASSHGLADSTDTQYF.

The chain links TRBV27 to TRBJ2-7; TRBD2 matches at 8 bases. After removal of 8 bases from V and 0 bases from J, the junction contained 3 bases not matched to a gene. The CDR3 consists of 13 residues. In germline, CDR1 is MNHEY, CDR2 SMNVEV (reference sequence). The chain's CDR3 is CASGLAFSYEQYF. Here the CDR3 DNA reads TGTGCCAGCGGACTAGCATTCTCCTACGAGCAGTACTTC.

CDR3 loop: CASSTPLTMGNQPQHF. CDR3 DNA: TGTGCCAGTAGTACCCCCCTAACAATGGGCAATCAGCCCCAGCATTTT. This chain connects TRBV19 to TRBJ1-5, with no clear D. The V end was cut by 4 bases, the J end by 2 bases, with 15 bases between. Germline V CDR1 and CDR2: LNHDA, SQIVND (reference sequence). The CDR3 spans 16 residues.

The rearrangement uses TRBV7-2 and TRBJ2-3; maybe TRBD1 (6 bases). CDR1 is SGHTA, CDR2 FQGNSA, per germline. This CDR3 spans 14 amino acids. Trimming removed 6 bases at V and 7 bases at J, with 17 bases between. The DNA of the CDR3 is TGTGCCAGCAGTTCCTCTCCACAGGGACATACGCAGTATTTT. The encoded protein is CASSSSPQGHTQYF. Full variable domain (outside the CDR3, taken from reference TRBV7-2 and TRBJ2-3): GAGVSQSPSNKVTEKGKDVELRCDPISGHTALYWYRQSLGQGLEFLIYFQGNSAPDKSGLPSDRFSAERTGGSVSTLTIQRTQQEDSAVYLCASSSSPQGHTQYFGPGTRLTVL.

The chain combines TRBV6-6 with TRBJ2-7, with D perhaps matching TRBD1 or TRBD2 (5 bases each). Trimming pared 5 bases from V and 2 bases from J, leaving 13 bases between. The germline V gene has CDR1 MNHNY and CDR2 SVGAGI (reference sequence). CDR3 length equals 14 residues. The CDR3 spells CASSPGTQTYEQYF. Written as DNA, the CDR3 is TGTGCCAGCAGTCCCGGGACGCAGACCTACGAGCAGTACTTC.